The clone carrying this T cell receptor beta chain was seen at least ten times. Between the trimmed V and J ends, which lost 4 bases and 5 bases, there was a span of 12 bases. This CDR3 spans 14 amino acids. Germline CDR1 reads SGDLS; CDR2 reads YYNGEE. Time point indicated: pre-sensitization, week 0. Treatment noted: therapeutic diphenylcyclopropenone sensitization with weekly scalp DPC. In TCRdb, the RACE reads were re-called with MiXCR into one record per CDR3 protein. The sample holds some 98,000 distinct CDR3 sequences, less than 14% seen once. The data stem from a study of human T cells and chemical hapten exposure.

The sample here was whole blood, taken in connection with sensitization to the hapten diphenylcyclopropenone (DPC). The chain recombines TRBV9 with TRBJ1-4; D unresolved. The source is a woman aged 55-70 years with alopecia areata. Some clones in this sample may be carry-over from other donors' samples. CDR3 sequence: CASSPRVRNEKLFF. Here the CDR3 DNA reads TGTGCCAGCAGCCCCCGGGTCCGAAATGAAAAACTGTTTTTT.